The clone carrying this T cell receptor beta chain was seen repeatedly, ten times or more. Antigen unknown. TCRdb ran MiXCR on the 5' RACE reads and lists one entry per CDR3 protein. This sample has about 290,000 distinct CDR3 sequences, with just under 9.5% found just once. These data are taken from a study of identical twins. Overall study results and limits: Cross-sectional statistics underpinned the conclusions; the same donors were not followed. Cord blood beta clonotypes that were abundant carried fewer insertions, and memory repertoires showed no such trend. Model-predicted out-of-frame TCR alpha sharing fell below observed values in monozygotic twins.

CDR3 length: 14 residues. V lost 6 bases, J lost 1 base, and 12 bases lay in between. These same records also appear under a second study, on yellow fever vaccine responses in identical twins.

Material: CD8+ T cells sorted from blood. This chain uses TRBV12-3 or TRBV12-4 with TRBJ2-5, with a possible D match to TRBD2 (6 bases). This receptor was taken from a woman aged 18-29 years in good health. Here the CDR3 DNA reads TGTGCCAGCAGCTTGGAGGGGTCCCAAGAGACCCAGTACTTC. Amino acids: CASSLEGSQETQYF.